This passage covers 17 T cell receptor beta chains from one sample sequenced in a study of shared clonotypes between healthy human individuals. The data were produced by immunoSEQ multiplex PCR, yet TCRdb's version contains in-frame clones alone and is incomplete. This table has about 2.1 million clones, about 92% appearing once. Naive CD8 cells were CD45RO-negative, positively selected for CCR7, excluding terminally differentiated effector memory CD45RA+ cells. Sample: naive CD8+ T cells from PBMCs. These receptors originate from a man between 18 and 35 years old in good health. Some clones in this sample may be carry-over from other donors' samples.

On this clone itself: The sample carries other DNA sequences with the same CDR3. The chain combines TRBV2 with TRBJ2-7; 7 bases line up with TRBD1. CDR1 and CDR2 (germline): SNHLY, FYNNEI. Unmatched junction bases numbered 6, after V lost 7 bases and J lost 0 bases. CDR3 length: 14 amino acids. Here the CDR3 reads CASMGQTSSYEQYF. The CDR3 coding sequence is TGTGCCAGCATGGGACAGACCAGCTCCTACGAGCAGTACTTC.

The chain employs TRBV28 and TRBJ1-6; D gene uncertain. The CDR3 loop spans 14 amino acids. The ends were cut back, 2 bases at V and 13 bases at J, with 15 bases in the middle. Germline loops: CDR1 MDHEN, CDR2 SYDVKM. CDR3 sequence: CASSLHTRAMPLHF. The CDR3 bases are TGTGCCAGCAGTTTACATACCCGGGCAATGCCCCTCCACTTT.

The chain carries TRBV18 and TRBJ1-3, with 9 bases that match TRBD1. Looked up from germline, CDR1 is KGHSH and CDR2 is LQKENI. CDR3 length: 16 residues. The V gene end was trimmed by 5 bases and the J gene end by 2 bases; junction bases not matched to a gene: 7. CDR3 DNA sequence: TGTGCCAGCTCATCCCTGGACAGGGGACCTGGAAACACCATATATTTT. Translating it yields CASSSLDRGPGNTIYF.

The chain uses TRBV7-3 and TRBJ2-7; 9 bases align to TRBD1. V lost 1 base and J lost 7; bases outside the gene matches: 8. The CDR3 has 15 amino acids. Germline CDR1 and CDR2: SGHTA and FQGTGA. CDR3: CASSLRDRDPTEQYF. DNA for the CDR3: TGTGCCAGCAGCTTAAGGGACAGGGATCCTACGGAGCAGTACTTC.

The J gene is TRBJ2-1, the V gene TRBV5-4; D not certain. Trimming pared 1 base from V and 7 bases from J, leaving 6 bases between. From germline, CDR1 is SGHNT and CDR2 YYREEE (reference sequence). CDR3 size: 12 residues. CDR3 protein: CASSLTENEQFF. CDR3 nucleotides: TGTGCCAGCAGCTTGACAGAGAATGAGCAGTTCTTC.

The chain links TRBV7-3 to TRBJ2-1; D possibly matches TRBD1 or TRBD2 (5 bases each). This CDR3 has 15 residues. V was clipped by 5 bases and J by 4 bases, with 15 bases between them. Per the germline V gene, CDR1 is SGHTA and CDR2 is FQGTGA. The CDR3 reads CASSPQGGPYNEQFF. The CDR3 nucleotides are TGTGCCAGCAGCCCCCAGGGCGGGCCGTACAATGAGCAGTTCTTC.

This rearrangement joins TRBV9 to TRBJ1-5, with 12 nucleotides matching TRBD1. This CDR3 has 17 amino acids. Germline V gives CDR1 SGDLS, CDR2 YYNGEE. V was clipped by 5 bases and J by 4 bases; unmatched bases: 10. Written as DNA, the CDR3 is TGTGCCAGCAGTCCACTGGGGACAGGGGGCTTGAATCAGCCCCAGCATTTT. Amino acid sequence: CASSPLGTGGLNQPQHF.

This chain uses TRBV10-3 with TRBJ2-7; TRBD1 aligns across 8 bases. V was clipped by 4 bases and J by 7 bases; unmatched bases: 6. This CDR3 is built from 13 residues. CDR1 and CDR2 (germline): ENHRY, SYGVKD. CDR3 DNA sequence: TGTGCCATCAGTGTCCGGGACAGGCAAGAGCAGTACTTC. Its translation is CAISVRDRQEQYF.

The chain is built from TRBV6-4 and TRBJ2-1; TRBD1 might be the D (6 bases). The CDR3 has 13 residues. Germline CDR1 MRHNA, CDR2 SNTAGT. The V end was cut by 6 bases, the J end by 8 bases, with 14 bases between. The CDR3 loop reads CASSEIQGHEQFF. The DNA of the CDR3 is TGTGCCAGCAGCGAGATACAGGGCCATGAGCAGTTCTTC.

The CDR3 DNA follows: TGCGCCAGCAGCTTGGTTGGTAGCGGAAGGGAGCAGTACTTC. This translates into CASSLVGSGREQYF. The V and J genes are TRBV5-1 and TRBJ2-5; TRBD2 might be the D (6 bases). The germline V and J ends were trimmed by 0 bases and 11 bases, with 17 bases remaining between them. CDR1 and CDR2 from the germline V gene are SGHRS and YFSETQ. The CDR3 has 14 residues.

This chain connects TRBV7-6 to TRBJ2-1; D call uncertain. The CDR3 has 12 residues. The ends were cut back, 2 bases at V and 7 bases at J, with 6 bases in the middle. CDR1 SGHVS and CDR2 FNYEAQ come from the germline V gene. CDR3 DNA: TGTGCCAGCAGCTTATCTTTGAATGAGCAGTTCTTC. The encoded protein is CASSLSLNEQFF. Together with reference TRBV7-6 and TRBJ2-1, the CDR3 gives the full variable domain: GAGVSQSPRYKVTKRGQDVALRCDPISGHVSLYWYRQALGQGPEFLTYFNYEAQQDKSGLPNDRFSAERPEGSISTLTIQRTEQRDSAMYRCASSLSLNEQFFGPGTRLTVL.

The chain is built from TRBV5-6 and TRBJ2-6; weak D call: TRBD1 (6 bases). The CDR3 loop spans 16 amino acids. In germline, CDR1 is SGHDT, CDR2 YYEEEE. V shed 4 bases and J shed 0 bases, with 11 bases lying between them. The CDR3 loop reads CASSKETGSGANVLTF. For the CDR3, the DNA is TGTGCCAGCAGCAAAGAGACAGGCTCTGGGGCCAACGTCCTGACTTTC.

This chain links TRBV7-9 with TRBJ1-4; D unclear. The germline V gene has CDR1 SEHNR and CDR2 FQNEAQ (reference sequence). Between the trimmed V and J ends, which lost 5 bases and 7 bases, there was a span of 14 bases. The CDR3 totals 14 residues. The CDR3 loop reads CASSPGSMGEKLFF. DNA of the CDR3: TGTGCCAGCAGCCCCGGGTCGATGGGTGAAAAACTGTTTTTT.

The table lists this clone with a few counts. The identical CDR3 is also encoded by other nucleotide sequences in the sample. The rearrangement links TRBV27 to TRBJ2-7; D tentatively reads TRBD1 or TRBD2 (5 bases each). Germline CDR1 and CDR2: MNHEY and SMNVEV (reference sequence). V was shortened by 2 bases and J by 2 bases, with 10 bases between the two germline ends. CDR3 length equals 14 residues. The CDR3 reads CASSLRDGTYEQYF. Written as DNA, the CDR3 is TGTGCCAGCAGTTTAAGGGACGGCACCTACGAGCAGTACTTC.

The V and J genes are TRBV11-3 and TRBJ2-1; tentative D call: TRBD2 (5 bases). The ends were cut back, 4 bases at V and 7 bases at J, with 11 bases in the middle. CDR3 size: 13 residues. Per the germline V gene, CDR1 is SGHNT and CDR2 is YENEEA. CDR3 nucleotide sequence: TGTGCCAGCAGCTCGCGCCTAGCAAATGAGCAGTTCTTC. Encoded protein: CASSSRLANEQFF.

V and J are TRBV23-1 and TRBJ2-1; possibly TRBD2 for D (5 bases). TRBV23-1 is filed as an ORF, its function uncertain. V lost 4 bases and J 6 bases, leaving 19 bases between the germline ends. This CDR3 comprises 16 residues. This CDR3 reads CASSLLGGLSGNEQFF. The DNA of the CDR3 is TGCGCCAGCAGTCTGCTCGGAGGTCTGTCGGGCAATGAGCAGTTCTTC.

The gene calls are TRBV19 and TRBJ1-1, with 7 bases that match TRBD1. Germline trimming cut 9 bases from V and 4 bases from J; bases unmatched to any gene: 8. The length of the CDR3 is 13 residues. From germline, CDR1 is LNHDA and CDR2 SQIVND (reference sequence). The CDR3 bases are TGTGCCAGCATCCCGACAGGGATCACTGAAGCTTTCTTT. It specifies CASIPTGITEAFF.